Listed below are T cell receptor beta chains from one sample, sequenced in a study of metastatic and nonmetastatic thyroid tumors. TCRdb re-called the PCR reads via MiXCR. The table includes roughly 75,000 clones, approximately 13% detected once. Sequencing input: tumor tissue. These receptors were taken from a female donor with papillary thyroid cancer or a benign thyroid nodule (not recorded which). Some clones in this sample may be carry-over from other donors' samples. Both conserved end residues are part of each CDR3. D genes are given only for firm matches. Some rows have no size entry. The others give once, few or many, or a class for an expanded clone.

V	size	D	J	DNA	CDR3
TRBV3-1	NA	NA	TRBJ1-6	TGTGCCAGGAGCCAAGGGACAAGGAATTCACCCCTCCACTTT	CARSQGTRNSPLHF
TRBV7-3	many	NA	TRBJ2-6	TGTGCCAGCAGCTTTTTAGCTGGGGCCAACGTCCTGACTTTC	CASSFLAGANVLTF
TRBV4-1	NA	TRBD1	TRBJ1-2	TGCGCCAGCAGCCAAGCCACTGGGGGACAGGGAAATGGCTACACCTTC	CASSQATGGQGNGYTF
TRBV5-1	many	NA	TRBJ2-7	TGCGCCAGCAGCTTGAGCATAGTAGTAGCCTACGAGCAGTACTTC	CASSLSIVVAYEQYF
TRBV7-9	many	NA	TRBJ2-1	TGTGCCAGCAGCCCTCCGCCCGGGCGGAGCTCCTACAATGAGCAGTTCTTC	CASSPPPGRSSYNEQFF
TRBV15	many	NA	TRBJ1-2	TGTGCCACCAGCAGAGTCAGGGAGAACTATGGCTACACCTTC	CATSRVRENYGYTF
TRBV18	few	NA	TRBJ2-3	TGTGCCAGCTCACCAGACACTGGAACGCAGTATTTT	CASSPDTGTQYF
TRBV30	many	NA	TRBJ2-7	TGTGCCTGGAGTGTAAAGGGTGGCTGGGGCGAGCAGTACTTC	CAWSVKGGWGEQYF
TRBV19	many	TRBD2	TRBJ2-1	TGTGCCAGTAGTTTATTGGAGCGGGAGCCCTACAATGAGCAGTTCTTC	CASSLLEREPYNEQFF
TRBV11-2	many	TRBD2	TRBJ2-7	TGTGCCAGCTCGGGGACTAGCGGGGATAGCTCCTACGAGCAGTACTTC	CASSGTSGDSSYEQYF
TRBV14	many	NA	TRBJ2-2	TGTGCCAGCAGCCAGGGTGTCCGGGGGCCACCTAAAAGCGCCGGGGAGCTGTTTTTT	CASSQGVRGPPKSAGELFF
TRBV6-2/TRBV6-3	many	NA	TRBJ2-7	TGTGCCAGCAGTCTGGACAAGGCCTACGAGCAGTACTTC	CASSLDKAYEQYF